These 27 T cell receptor beta chains were all obtained from the same sample, sequenced in a study of shared clonotypes between healthy human individuals. CD45RO-negative, CCR7-positively selected cells formed the naive CD8 fraction, excluding terminally differentiated effector memory CD45RA+ cells. Clones were sequenced by immunoSEQ multiplex PCR, and TCRdb holds only the in-frame ones, with some missing. The table shows around 2,000,000 clones, with 85% to 95% occurring only once. The source material was naive CD8+ T cells sorted from blood. These receptors were obtained from a man younger than 35 in good health.

This clone was observed once. The chain recombines TRBV7-9 with TRBJ2-7; D is uncertain. Germline values: CDR1 SEHNR, CDR2 FQNEAQ (reference sequence). Trimming shortened V by 4 bases and J by 2 bases, and 12 bases separated the two germline ends. This CDR3 comprises 14 residues. The CDR3 sequence is CASSSVGSPYEQYF. In nucleotides, the CDR3 is TGTGCCAGCAGCTCAGTTGGATCTCCCTACGAGCAGTACTTC.

This chain connects TRBV7-6 to TRBJ2-7, with 12 bases matching TRBD1. The CDR3 is 16 amino acids. Germline loops: CDR1 SGHVS, CDR2 FNYEAQ. V was pared by 1 base and J by 4 bases, with 5 bases of the junction left unmatched. As DNA, the CDR3 is TGTGCCAGCAGCTTAGACTGGGGACAGGGGGCGTACGAGCAGTACTTC. This gives the protein CASSLDWGQGAYEQYF.

The genes are TRBV6-5 and TRBJ2-5, with D uncertain. The germline V gene has CDR1 MNHEY and CDR2 SVGAGI. The V end was cut by 5 bases, the J end by 1 base, with 14 bases between. The CDR3 contains 15 residues. Written as DNA, the CDR3 is TGTGCCAGCAGTCCCTCCCGACTGATCCAAGAGACCCAGTACTTC. As protein: CASSPSRLIQETQYF.

In this sample, this clone turned up a few times. Other nucleotide sequences in the sample specify the same CDR3. The V and J genes are TRBV19 and TRBJ1-2; D is perhaps TRBD1 (6 bases). V was clipped by 1 base and J by 4 bases, with 7 bases between them. Germline CDR1 reads LNHDA; CDR2 reads SQIVND (reference sequence). The CDR3 is 13 amino acids. The CDR3 DNA reads TGTGCCAGTAGTATAGTGACAGGCTATGGCTACACCTTC. Its protein product is CASSIVTGYGYTF.

This chain uses TRBV27 with TRBJ2-7, with D hard to call. Trimming stripped 2 bases from V and 6 bases from J, with 11 bases between. Germline assignment: CDR1 MNHEY and CDR2 SMNVEV (reference sequence). CDR3 size: 13 residues. The CDR3: CASSLDPLLEQYF. The CDR3 nucleotides read TGTGCCAGCAGTTTAGACCCCCTACTCGAGCAGTACTTC.

The rearrangement joins TRBV2 to TRBJ1-2; D is unresolved. The CDR3 has 9 amino acids. The germline V gene encodes CDR1 SNHLY and CDR2 FYNNEI. The germline V and J ends were trimmed by 7 bases and 8 bases, with 5 bases remaining between them. This CDR3 is CASIGGYTF. CDR3 nucleotide sequence: TGTGCCAGCATAGGGGGCTACACCTTC.

This clone was detected only once. The gene calls are TRBV5-1 and TRBJ2-1; the D gene is possibly TRBD2 (7 bases). Between the trimmed V and J ends, which lost 0 bases and 6 bases, there was a span of 16 bases. The CDR3 covers 16 residues. The germline gives CDR1 SGHRS, CDR2 YFSETQ. The CDR3 sequence is CASSLASRGPPNEQFF. The DNA for the CDR3 is TGCGCCAGCAGCTTGGCCTCGCGGGGGCCCCCCAATGAGCAGTTCTTC.

This rearrangement joins TRBV28 to TRBJ2-1; D is tentatively TRBD1 or TRBD2 (5 bases each). CDR1 MDHEN and CDR2 SYDVKM come from the germline V gene. The CDR3 is 17 residues long. The V end lost 6 bases, the J end lost 9 bases, and 27 bases lay between the germline ends. The CDR3 nucleotides are TGTGCCAGCAGCATTCCTCGGGGACCCCAGGAGAGGGGTGAGCAGTTCTTC. Its translation is CASSIPRGPQERGEQFF. Full variable domain (missing parts from reference TRBV28 and TRBJ2-1): DVKVTQSSRYLVKRTGEKVFLECVQDMDHENMFWYRQDPGLGLRLIYFSYDVKMKEKGDIPEGYSVSREKKERFSLILESASTNQTSMYLCASSIPRGPQERGEQFFGPGTRLTVL.

V is TRBV6-1 and J is TRBJ1-3; D is perhaps TRBD1 (5 bases). This CDR3 comprises 15 residues. V was trimmed by 3 bases and J by 0 bases, leaving 9 bases between them. Germline V lookup: CDR1 MNHNS, CDR2 SASEGT. Here the CDR3 DNA reads TGTGCCAGCAGTGAGGGGGTGTACTCTGGAAACACCATATATTTT. Its translation is CASSEGVYSGNTIYF.

The J gene is TRBJ2-5, the V gene TRBV19; D remains ambiguous. CDR1 and CDR2 (germline): LNHDA, SQIVND (reference sequence). The CDR3 runs to 14 residues. V dropped 8 bases and J dropped 1 base, with 14 bases sitting between them. DNA for the CDR3: TGTGCCAGTTCCTGGCCGGGCCTCCAAGAGACCCAGTACTTC. It is translated as CASSWPGLQETQYF.

This chain uses TRBV7-8 with TRBJ2-2; tentatively, D is TRBD1 (6 bases). The CDR3 spans 14 residues. Trimming took 5 bases from V and 4 from J, leaving 11 bases between them. The germline V gene has CDR1 SGHVS and CDR2 FQNEAQ. The CDR3: CASSPSRGTGELFF. In DNA, the CDR3 is TGTGCCAGCAGCCCCTCCAGGGGCACCGGGGAGCTGTTTTTT. The full variable domain, its missing parts supplied by reference TRBV7-8 and TRBJ2-2, is GAGVSQSPRYKVAKRGQDVALRCDPISGHVSLFWYQQALGQGPEFLTYFQNEAQLDKSGLPSDRFFAERPEGSVSTLKIQRTQQEDSAVYLCASSPSRGTGELFFGEGSRLTVL.

This sequence joins TRBV19 and TRBJ1-2; a possible D gene is TRBD1 (5 bases). V lost 7 bases to trimming and J lost 0 bases, with 15 bases between them. Per the germline V gene, CDR1 is LNHDA and CDR2 is SQIVND (reference sequence). This CDR3 comprises 15 residues. The CDR3 is CASKEVGLANYGYTF. The CDR3, as DNA: TGTGCCAGTAAAGAGGTGGGACTAGCTAACTATGGCTACACCTTC.

The chain carries TRBV27 and TRBJ2-7; TRBD2 agrees at 7 bases. The CDR3 is 16 amino acids. Germline values: CDR1 MNHEY, CDR2 SMNVEV (reference sequence). Trimming at V came to 2 bases and at J to 6 bases, leaving 13 bases not matched to a gene. CDR3 DNA sequence: TGTGCCAGCAGTTTAAGCCCCGGGTCAGGGAGGGGCGAGCAGTACTTC. Amino acid sequence: CASSLSPGSGRGEQYF.

About this clone: At the DNA level, this CDR3 is encoded by other sequences in the same sample as well. This chain connects TRBV29-1 to TRBJ1-2; D remains unclear. CDR3 length: 11 residues. V was trimmed by 0 bases and J by 5 bases, leaving 4 bases between them. Germline values: CDR1 SQVTM, CDR2 ANQGSEA. The CDR3 here is CSVEDAYGYTF. CDR3 nucleotides: TGCAGCGTTGAAGACGCTTATGGCTACACCTTC.

The V call is TRBV27, the J call TRBJ2-1, with 10 bases that match TRBD2. V gave up 6 bases and J gave up 6 bases; unmatched junction bases: 14. The CDR3 extends over 17 amino acids. The V gene's germline CDR1 is MNHEY and CDR2 SMNVEV (reference sequence). CDR3: CASSLSPGTSVFNEQFF. DNA for the CDR3: TGTGCCAGCAGCCTCTCACCCGGGACTAGCGTTTTCAATGAGCAGTTCTTC.

Of note for this clone: In the same sample, other DNA sequences code for this CDR3. The CDR3 DNA sequence: TGTGCCAGCAGCCCCGGGACAGGTTACGAGCAGTACTTC. Translating it yields CASSPGTGYEQYF. The V call is TRBV6-5, the J call TRBJ2-7; the match to TRBD1 covers 8 bases. The CDR3 consists of 13 residues. Germline values: CDR1 MNHEY, CDR2 SVGAGI. V lost 6 bases and J lost 4; bases outside the gene matches: 5.

Note on this clone: The sample has other DNA sequences that encode this CDR3 too. J is TRBJ2-4 and V is TRBV28; D gene ambiguous. Germline V gene lookup returns CDR1 MDHEN and CDR2 SYDVKM. Trimming left V 2 bases short and J 0 bases short, with 5 bases between. The CDR3 length is 14 residues. CDR3 region: CASSLGLAKNIQYF. The CDR3 DNA reads as TGTGCCAGCAGTTTAGGGCTAGCCAAAAACATTCAGTACTTC.

The rearrangement uses TRBV28 and TRBJ2-2; maybe TRBD2 (5 bases). CDR1 and CDR2 from the germline V gene are MDHEN and SYDVKM. Trimming took 2 bases from V and 7 from J, leaving 17 bases between them. The CDR3 is 16 residues long. The CDR3 nucleotides read TGTGCCAGCAGTTTAACGGGATTCCAGATGGTCGGGGAGCTGTTTTTT. Encoded protein: CASSLTGFQMVGELFF.

The V call is TRBV4-3, the J call TRBJ2-1, with 8 bases matching TRBD2. The CDR3 runs to 16 residues. The germline CDR1 and CDR2 sequences are LGHNA and YSLEER. The V and J ends lost 1 base and 7 bases, in that order; junction bases with no gene match: 9. For the CDR3, the DNA is TGCGCCAGCAGCCAAGGAGTGGCAAGCGGGAGTAATGAGCAGTTCTTC. Translating it yields CASSQGVASGSNEQFF.

About this clone itself: In the same sample, other DNA sequences code for this CDR3. The J gene is TRBJ2-7, the V gene TRBV7-9; D gene ambiguous. Trimming took 2 bases from V and 0 from J, leaving 8 bases between them. The CDR3 spans 14 residues. CDR1 and CDR2 from the germline V gene are SEHNR and FQNEAQ (reference sequence). CDR3 in DNA: TGTGCCAGCAGCTTATCGGGCAGCTCCTACGAGCAGTACTTC. This translates into CASSLSGSSYEQYF.

The rearrangement uses TRBV11-2 and TRBJ2-7; tentatively, D is TRBD1 (5 bases). This CDR3 has 13 amino acids. V was pared by 5 bases and J by 4 bases, with 12 bases between. Germline V gene lookup returns CDR1 SGHAT and CDR2 FQNNGV. The CDR3, as DNA: TGTGCCAGCAGCCGAGTGACAGCTTACGAGCAGTACTTC. Protein: CASSRVTAYEQYF.

Comments on this clone: This sample also contains other DNA sequences that code for the same CDR3. The V call is TRBV30, the J call TRBJ2-1, with 7 positions matching TRBD2. Germline loops: CDR1 GTSNPN, CDR2 SVGIG (reference sequence). V lost 0 bases to trimming and J lost 4 bases; unmatched junction nucleotides: 6. CDR3 size: 15 residues. The CDR3 DNA follows: TGTGCCTGGAGTGTAACGAGCGGGGCATACAATGAGCAGTTCTTC. Translating gives CAWSVTSGAYNEQFF. The variable domain in full, completed from reference TRBV30 and TRBJ2-1, reads SQTIHQWPATLVQPVGSPLSLECTVEGTSNPNLYWYRQAAGRGLQLLFYSVGIGQISSEVPQNLSASRPQDRQFILSSKKLLLSDSGFYLCAWSVTSGAYNEQFFGPGTRLTVL.

The rearrangement links TRBV2 to TRBJ1-1, with D perhaps TRBD1 (6 bases). CDR1 SNHLY and CDR2 FYNNEI come from the germline V gene. The CDR3 loop spans 15 amino acids. V gave up 6 bases and J gave up 5 bases, with 19 bases separating them. CDR3 in amino acids: CASRLGSGGRTEAFF. The CDR3 DNA reads TGTGCCAGCAGATTGGGGTCTGGGGGCAGAACTGAAGCTTTCTTT.

Concerning this clone: Other DNA sequences of this sample code for an identical CDR3. The chain combines TRBV9 with TRBJ2-2; D unresolved. There are 13 residues in the CDR3. Germline V lookup: CDR1 SGDLS, CDR2 YYNGEE. Deletions cut 2 bases from V and 7 bases from J, with 9 bases between. The CDR3 DNA sequence: TGTGCCAGCAGCGTCGGGTACGGCGGGGAGCTGTTTTTT. This codes for CASSVGYGGELFF.

This chain connects TRBV9 to TRBJ2-1; 7 bases map to TRBD2. Germline values: CDR1 SGDLS, CDR2 YYNGEE. The CDR3 sequence is 16 residues long. With 0 bases clipped from V and 2 bases from J, the junction kept 5 bases outside the gene matches. The CDR3: CASSVGRGTPYNEQFF. Here the CDR3 DNA reads TGTGCCAGCAGCGTAGGGCGGGGGACCCCCTACAATGAGCAGTTCTTC. Variable domain in full (rest from reference TRBV9 and TRBJ2-1): DSGVTQTPKHLITATGQRVTLRCSPRSGDLSVYWYQQSLDQGLQFLIQYYNGEERAKGNILERFSAQQFPDLHSELNLSSLELGDSALYFCASSVGRGTPYNEQFFGPGTRLTVL.

The chain has TRBV6-6 and TRBJ1-1; TRBD1 might be the D (6 bases). CDR1 and CDR2 (germline): MNHNY, SVGAGI (reference sequence). V lost 4 bases and J lost 7, with 16 bases in between. CDR3 length equals 14 residues. The CDR3 coding sequence is TGTGCCAGCAGTTCCGCCGACAGGCGAAATGAAGCTTTCTTT. This encodes CASSSADRRNEAFF.

The chain carries TRBV2 and TRBJ1-3; no definite D call. The CDR3 consists of 19 residues. Trimming left V 0 bases short and J 0 bases short, with 18 bases between. Germline CDR1 reads SNHLY; CDR2 reads FYNNEI. The CDR3 region is CASSEALLIQPDSGNTIYF. The CDR3 DNA is TGTGCCAGCAGTGAAGCGCTTCTTATCCAACCCGACTCTGGAAACACCATATATTTT.